The 31 T cell receptor beta chains listed next were all sequenced from one sample in a study of vaccination effects on CD4 cells after COVID-19. Expansion with viral peptide pools was applied to antigen-specific CD4+ T cells by the ViraFEST assay prior to sequencing. Between days 9 and 11 of culture, CD4+ T cells were separated out. Either the mRNA-1273 or the BNT162b2 vaccine was given to participants as two doses. This table comes from immunoSEQ multiplex PCR, and its TCRdb copy is limited to in-frame clones, with some not included. The data show tens of thousands of clones, with around 82% seen just once and 1.5% held by the top ten. No antigen has been assigned to these receptors. Sequences were derived from CD4+ T cells from PBMCs cultured with HCoV-NL63 spike peptides, sampled after COVID-19 vaccination. Receptors originate from a human donor who received a COVID-19 vaccine. Some clones in this sample may be carry-over from other donors' samples.

This clone appeared a single time. The chain recombines TRBV12-3 or TRBV12-4 with TRBJ2-5, with 7 bases that match TRBD2. The CDR3 spans 13 residues. The V gene end was trimmed by 6 bases and the J gene end by 5 bases; junction bases not matched to a gene: 6. The chain's CDR3 is CASSLREGETQYF. The CDR3 region has the DNA TGTGCCAGCAGCCTCAGGGAGGGGGAGACCCAGTACTTC.

The V call is TRBV18, the J call TRBJ1-5; D is unresolved. CDR1 is KGHSH and CDR2 is LQKENI in the germline V gene. V was clipped by 4 bases and J by 5 bases, with 15 bases between them. The CDR3 covers 15 residues. CDR3 protein: CASSRGLGGDQPQHF. The CDR3, as DNA: TGTGCCAGCTCACGCGGTTTGGGCGGCGATCAGCCCCAGCATTTT.

This chain connects TRBV5-1 to TRBJ1-1; weak D call: TRBD1 (5 bases). Trimming removed 4 bases at V and 5 bases at J, with 9 bases between. Germline V CDR1 and CDR2: SGHRS, YFSETQ. This CDR3 contains 12 residues. The CDR3 nucleotides are TGCGCCAGCAGCGTAGGGGAAACTGAAGCTTTCTTT. It is translated as CASSVGETEAFF.

This clone came up once. The chain employs TRBV18 and TRBJ2-7; maybe TRBD1 (5 bases). V was shortened by 4 bases and J by 6 bases, with 13 bases between the two germline ends. CDR3 size: 13 residues. Germline V gene lookup returns CDR1 KGHSH and CDR2 LQKENI. This CDR3 is CASSQDTRGEQYV. CDR3 in DNA: TGTGCCAGCTCACAAGACACAAGGGGCGAGCAGTACGTC.

J is TRBJ2-5 and V is TRBV5-1; 8 nucleotides match TRBD1. The CDR3 loop spans 14 amino acids. The V and J ends lost 4 bases and 7 bases, in that order; junction bases with no gene match: 9. Germline loops: CDR1 SGHRS, CDR2 YFSETQ. CDR3 loop: CASSPDRVQATQYF. The CDR3 region has the DNA TGCGCCAGCAGCCCGGACAGGGTTCAGGCGACCCAGTACTTC.

The CDR3 DNA follows: TGCGCCAGCAGCTTGGCAGGGTCCAATTCACCCCTCCACTTT. It is translated as CASSLAGSNSPLHF. The J gene is TRBJ1-6, the V gene TRBV5-1; D might be TRBD1 (5 bases). This CDR3 comprises 14 residues. V shed 0 bases and J shed 7 bases, with 8 bases lying between them. Germline V gene lookup returns CDR1 SGHRS and CDR2 YFSETQ.

This clone was found a few times. This chain uses TRBV5-1 with TRBJ2-3; weak D call: TRBD1 (6 bases). V lost 0 bases and J 1 base, leaving 18 bases between the germline ends. Germline CDR1 SGHRS, CDR2 YFSETQ. The CDR3 is 18 residues long. The CDR3 spells CASSLGLQGIPRTDTQYF. For the CDR3, the DNA is TGCGCCAGCAGCTTGGGCCTACAGGGAATACCGCGCACAGATACGCAGTATTTT.

This chain connects TRBV7-2 to TRBJ1-3; 7 bases line up with TRBD1. The CDR3 consists of 17 residues. V lost 5 bases to trimming and J lost 0 bases; unmatched junction nucleotides: 10. Per the germline V gene, CDR1 is SGHTA and CDR2 is FQGNSA. The CDR3 sequence is CASSPGTVRGSGNTIYF. For the CDR3, the DNA is TGTGCCAGCAGCCCCGGGACAGTTAGGGGCTCTGGAAACACCATATATTTT.

A single count supports this clone. The chain combines TRBV28 with TRBJ2-3, with 10 bases lining up with TRBD2. The ends lost 5 bases at V and 2 bases at J; junction bases unmatched: 7. This CDR3 comprises 16 residues. CDR1 and CDR2 (germline): MDHEN, SYDVKM. CDR3 protein: CASSSGGAISTDTQYF. CDR3 coding DNA: TGTGCCAGCAGTAGCGGGGGGGCCATCTCCACAGATACGCAGTATTTT. Complete variable domain (other parts from reference TRBV28 and TRBJ2-3): DVKVTQSSRYLVKRTGEKVFLECVQDMDHENMFWYRQDPGLGLRLIYFSYDVKMKEKGDIPEGYSVSREKKERFSLILESASTNQTSMYLCASSSGGAISTDTQYFGPGTRLTVL.

The rearrangement joins TRBV27 to TRBJ2-3, with unresolved D. Trimming left V 1 base short and J 2 bases short, with 7 bases between. The CDR3 length is 14 residues. The V gene's germline CDR1 is MNHEY and CDR2 SMNVEV (reference sequence). The CDR3 DNA reads as TGTGCCAGCAGTTTATTCAGTTACACAGATACGCAGTATTTT. This sequence encodes CASSLFSYTDTQYF.

This clone came up once. J is TRBJ1-2 and V is TRBV19, with 10 bases aligning to TRBD1. Per the germline V gene, CDR1 is LNHDA and CDR2 is SQIVND (reference sequence). Trimming removed 7 bases from V and 4 bases from J; junction bases left unmatched: 6. CDR3 length equals 14 residues. The CDR3 DNA is TGTGCCAGTACCCGGACAGGGGGTGGCTATGGCTACACCTTC. The encoded protein is CASTRTGGGYGYTF.

This sequence joins TRBV12-5 and TRBJ1-2, with TRBD1 identical over 8 bases. The V and J ends lost 1 base and 8 bases, in that order; junction bases with no gene match: 6. Germline V gene lookup returns CDR1 LGHNT and CDR2 FRNRAP. This CDR3 is 14 amino acids long. The CDR3 bases are TGTGCTAGTGGTTTGGCGACAGGGGCTGGGGGCTACACCTTC. It is translated as CASGLATGAGGYTF.

The rearrangement uses TRBV7-6 and TRBJ1-1, with D possibly being TRBD1 (5 bases). Germline loops: CDR1 SGHVS, CDR2 FNYEAQ. The CDR3 totals 15 residues. V lost 1 base to trimming and J lost 7 bases, with 16 bases between them. This CDR3 reads CASSLEPSGLGEAFF. CDR3 nucleotide sequence: TGTGCCAGCAGCTTAGAACCCTCAGGGTTGGGTGAAGCTTTCTTT.

The V and J genes are TRBV12-2 and TRBJ2-7; the table names TRBD2, a call not compared with the DNA. TRBV12-2 is termed a pseudogene. This CDR3 is built from 16 residues. The CDR3 spells CASRSTDGLADYEQYV. CDR3 nucleotides: TGTGCAAGTCGCTCCACCGACGGACTAGCGGACTACGAGCAGTACGTC.

The chain combines TRBV19 with TRBJ1-2; no firm D call. Germline V lookup: CDR1 LNHDA, CDR2 SQIVND (reference sequence). The V end lost 6 bases, the J end lost 2 bases, and 10 bases lay between the germline ends. This CDR3 contains 13 residues. CDR3 sequence (DNA): TGTGCCAGTAGAAAAGAACAGAACTATGGCTACACCTTC. This encodes CASRKEQNYGYTF. The variable domain in full, completed from reference TRBV19 and TRBJ1-2, reads DGGITQSPKYLFRKEGQNVTLSCEQNLNHDAMYWYRQDPGQGLRLIYYSQIVNDFQKGDIAEGYSVSREKKESFPLTVTSAQKNPTAFYLCASRKEQNYGYTFGSGTRLTVV.

The chain recombines TRBV6-4 with TRBJ2-7; D remains unclear. The CDR3 runs to 12 residues. Germline-derived CDR1 and CDR2 are MRHNA and SNTAGT. Trimming shortened V by 11 bases and J by 3 bases, and 14 bases separated the two germline ends. The CDR3 sequence: CARRKFDYEQYV. DNA of the CDR3: TGTGCCCGGCGTAAATTCGACTACGAGCAGTACGTC.

The chain carries TRBV19 and TRBJ2-5, with 9 positions matching TRBD2. The CDR3 has 17 residues. The germline V gene has CDR1 LNHDA and CDR2 SQIVND (reference sequence). After removal of 0 bases from V and 6 bases from J, the junction contained 11 bases not matched to a gene. The DNA of the CDR3 is TGTGCCAGTAGTATAGAGCTGGGCGGGGGGGGCTCGAAGACCCAGTACTTC. Its protein is CASSIELGGGGSKTQYF. The full variable domain, rest sourced from reference TRBV19 and TRBJ2-5, is DGGITQSPKYLFRKEGQNVTLSCEQNLNHDAMYWYRQDPGQGLRLIYYSQIVNDFQKGDIAEGYSVSREKKESFPLTVTSAQKNPTAFYLCASSIELGGGGSKTQYFGPGTRLLVL.

This chain links TRBV24-1 with TRBJ2-7, with TRBD1 matching over 9 bases. The CDR3 length is 16 residues. Germline V CDR1 and CDR2: KGHDR, SFDVKD. The junction had 8 bases not matched to a gene; V was cut back by 4 bases and J by 2 bases. CDR3 nucleotides: TGTGCCACCAGTGACCCGACAGGGGGGTGGCCCTACGAGCAGTACGTC. It specifies CATSDPTGGWPYEQYV.

In its sample, this clone was seen once. The chain uses TRBV2 and TRBJ2-7; maybe TRBD1 (6 bases). Germline-derived CDR1 and CDR2 are SNHLY and FYNNEI. Trimming took 5 bases from V and 12 from J, leaving 14 bases between them. CDR3 length equals 11 residues. The CDR3 nucleotides read TGTGCCAGCAGTCTGACAGGCCCGCGGTACGTC. It translates to CASSLTGPRYV.

With respect to this clone: The germline gene is not matched at one end of the junction; a read error may be the cause. This sequence joins TRBV7-2 and TRBJ2-3, with D possibly called TRBD1 or TRBD2 (5 bases each). The CDR3 runs to 14 residues. Germline CDR1 reads SGHTA; CDR2 reads FQGNSA. DNA for the CDR3: TGTGCCAGCAGATTAGGGACCTCTGCAGATACGCAGTATTTT. Translation: CASRLGTSADTQYF.

The table lists this clone with a few counts. The CDR3 reads CASSPSGDEQYV. As DNA, the CDR3 is TGTGCCAGCTCACCATCGGGGGACGAGCAGTACGTC. The chain combines TRBV18 with TRBJ2-7, with D possibly matching TRBD2 (6 bases). The CDR3 is made up of 12 amino acids. Germline V gene data show CDR1 as KGHSH and CDR2 as LQKENI. Trimming removed 2 bases from V and 5 bases from J, with 7 bases in between.

This clone appeared once. The gene calls are TRBV18 and TRBJ2-6; the D gene is possibly TRBD1 (6 bases). The CDR3 is made up of 18 amino acids. CDR1 and CDR2 (germline): KGHSH, LQKENI. V lost 0 bases and J lost 0, with 12 bases in between. The CDR3: CASSPPQGKGSGANVLTF. DNA for the CDR3: TGTGCCAGCTCACCACCTCAGGGGAAGGGCTCTGGGGCCAACGTCCTGACTTTC. Complete variable domain (other parts from reference TRBV18 and TRBJ2-6): NAGVMQNPRHLVRRRGQEARLRCSPMKGHSHVYWYRQLPEEGLKFMVYLQKENIIDESGMPKERFSAEFPKEGPSILRIQQVVRGDSAAYFCASSPPQGKGSGANVLTFGAGSRLTVL.

The chain links TRBV5-1 to TRBJ2-5; tentative D call: TRBD1 (6 bases). In germline, CDR1 is SGHRS, CDR2 YFSETQ. The CDR3 loop spans 14 amino acids. The V end was cut by 0 bases, the J end by 2 bases, with 8 bases between. The CDR3 nucleotides read TGCGCCAGCAGCTTGGTTCAGGGGCAAGAGACCCAGTACTTC. Protein sequence: CASSLVQGQETQYF. Complete variable domain (other parts from reference TRBV5-1 and TRBJ2-5): KAGVTQTPRYLIKTRGQQVTLSCSPISGHRSVSWYQQTPGQGLQFLFEYFSETQRNKGNFPGRFSGRQFSNSRSEMNVSTLELGDSALYLCASSLVQGQETQYFGPGTRLLVL.

This chain links TRBV6-5 with TRBJ2-5, with D possibly TRBD2 on 6 matching bases. Germline-derived CDR1 and CDR2 are MNHEY and SVGAGI. V gave up 7 bases and J gave up 7 bases, with 10 bases separating them. The CDR3 extends over 11 amino acids. As DNA, the CDR3 is TGTGCCAGCACCGCGGGACCGACCCAGTACTTC. Protein sequence: CASTAGPTQYF.

This clone has just one count. The chain is built from TRBV7-8 and TRBJ1-5; D remains ambiguous. CDR1 is SGHVS and CDR2 is FQNEAQ in the germline V gene. The V gene lost 2 bases and the J gene lost 4 bases, with 12 bases spanning the gap. The CDR3 contains 15 residues. The chain's CDR3 is CASSLTVVENQPQHF. The DNA of the CDR3 is TGTGCCAGCAGCTTAACCGTCGTGGAGAATCAGCCCCAGCATTTT.

J is TRBJ1-4 and V is TRBV3-1 (or the pseudogene TRBV3-2); no clear D gene. CDR1 and CDR2 (germline): LGHDT, YNNKEL (reference sequence). The ends were cut back, 0 bases at V and 4 bases at J, with 12 bases in the middle. The CDR3 runs 16 residues. The CDR3 DNA reads TGTGCCAGCAGCCAAGATATGGGGATATATAATGAAAAACTGTTTTTT. It encodes CASSQDMGIYNEKLFF.

The V gene is TRBV2, the J gene TRBJ1-5; 7 bases are shared with TRBD1. Trimming removed 9 bases from V and 6 bases from J; junction bases left unmatched: 8. The CDR3 length is 13 residues. In germline, CDR1 is SNHLY, CDR2 FYNNEI. The CDR3 region is CASQTGVFQPQHF. CDR3 DNA: TGTGCCAGTCAAACAGGGGTCTTTCAGCCCCAGCATTTT.

V gene TRBV19 combines with J gene TRBJ2-2; TRBD2 matches 12 bases. CDR3 size: 18 residues. V was pared by 4 bases and J by 4 bases, with 10 bases of the junction left unmatched. The germline V gene encodes CDR1 LNHDA and CDR2 SQIVND (reference sequence). CDR3 nucleotide sequence: TGTGCCAGTAGTACCCGAAGACTAGCGGGGGTGGTCACCGGGGAGCTGTTTTTT. This codes for CASSTRRLAGVVTGELFF.

This CDR3 reads CASSVVSGIDGTDTQYF. Written as DNA, the CDR3 is TGTGCCAGCAGCGTAGTTTCCGGCATAGATGGCACAGATACGCAGTATTTT. V and J are TRBV9 and TRBJ2-3, with no clear D. The length of the CDR3 is 17 residues. Germline-derived CDR1 and CDR2 are SGDLS and YYNGEE. Trimming left V 0 bases short and J 1 base short, with 15 bases between.

This clone came up once. The rearrangement uses TRBV6-5 and TRBJ1-1; the D is unclear. Trimming cost V 2 bases and J 3 bases, with 7 bases left between them. The germline V gene has CDR1 MNHEY and CDR2 SVGAGI. This CDR3 is 13 amino acids long. The CDR3 is CASSYEVYTEAFF. CDR3 DNA: TGTGCCAGCAGTTACGAGGTTTACACTGAAGCTTTCTTT.

The chain carries TRBV3-1 (or the pseudogene TRBV3-2) and TRBJ2-2; tentatively, D is TRBD1 (5 bases). The germline CDR1 and CDR2 sequences are LGHDT and YNNKEL (reference sequence). This CDR3 has 18 residues. V was cut by 3 bases and J by 3 bases, with 20 bases left in between. The CDR3 coding sequence is TGTGCCAGCAGCCATTTCGACAGTCAGGGAAGGGACACCGGGGAGCTGTTTTTT. This encodes CASSHFDSQGRDTGELFF.